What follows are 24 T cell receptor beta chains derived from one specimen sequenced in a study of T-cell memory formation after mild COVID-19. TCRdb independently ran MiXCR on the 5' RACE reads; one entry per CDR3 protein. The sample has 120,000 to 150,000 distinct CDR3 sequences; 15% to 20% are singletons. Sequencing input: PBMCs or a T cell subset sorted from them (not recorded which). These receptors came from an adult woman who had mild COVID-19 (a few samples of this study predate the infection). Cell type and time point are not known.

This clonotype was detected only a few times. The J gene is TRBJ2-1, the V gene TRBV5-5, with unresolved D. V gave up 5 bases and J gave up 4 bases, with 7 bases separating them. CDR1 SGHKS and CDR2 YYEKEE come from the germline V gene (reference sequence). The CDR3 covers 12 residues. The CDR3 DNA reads TGTGCCAGCAGTCCAACTTACAATGAGCAGTTCTTC. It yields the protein CASSPTYNEQFF.

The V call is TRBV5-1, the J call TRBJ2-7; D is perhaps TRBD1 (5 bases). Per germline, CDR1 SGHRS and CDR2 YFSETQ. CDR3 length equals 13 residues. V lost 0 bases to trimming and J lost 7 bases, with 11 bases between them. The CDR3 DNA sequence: TGCGCCAGCAGCTTGGGAGACCAGGGAGAGCAGTACTTC. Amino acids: CASSLGDQGEQYF.

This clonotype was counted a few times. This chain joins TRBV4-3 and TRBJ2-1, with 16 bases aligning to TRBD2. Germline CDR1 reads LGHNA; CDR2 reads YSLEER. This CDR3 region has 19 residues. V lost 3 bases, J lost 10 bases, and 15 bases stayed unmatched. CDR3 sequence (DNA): TGCGCCAGCAGCCATGAACCCGGGACTAGCGGGAGGGCACCGTCCGAGCAGTTCTTC. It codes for CASSHEPGTSGRAPSEQFF.

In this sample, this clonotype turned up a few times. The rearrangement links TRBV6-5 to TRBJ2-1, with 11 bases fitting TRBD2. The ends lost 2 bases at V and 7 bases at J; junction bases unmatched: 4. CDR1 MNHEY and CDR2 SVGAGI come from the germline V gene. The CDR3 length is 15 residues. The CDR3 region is CASSYLASGRNEQFF. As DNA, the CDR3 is TGTGCCAGCAGTTACCTCGCTAGCGGGAGGAATGAGCAGTTCTTC.

CDR3 in amino acids: CASSFSTRTDTQYF. The CDR3 DNA is TGTGCCAGCAGCTTTTCGACGCGCACAGATACGCAGTATTTT. The chain links TRBV7-2 to TRBJ2-3; D is ambiguous. The CDR3 is 14 amino acids. The V end was cut by 3 bases, the J end by 1 base, with 8 bases between. The germline CDR1 and CDR2 sequences are SGHTA and FQGNSA.

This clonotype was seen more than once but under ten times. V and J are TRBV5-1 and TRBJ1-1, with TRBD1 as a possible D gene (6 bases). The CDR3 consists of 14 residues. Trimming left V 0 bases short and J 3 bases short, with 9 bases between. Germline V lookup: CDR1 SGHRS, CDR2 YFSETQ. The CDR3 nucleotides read TGCGCCAGCAGCTTGGATGGGGGGCACACTGAAGCTTTCTTT. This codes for CASSLDGGHTEAFF.

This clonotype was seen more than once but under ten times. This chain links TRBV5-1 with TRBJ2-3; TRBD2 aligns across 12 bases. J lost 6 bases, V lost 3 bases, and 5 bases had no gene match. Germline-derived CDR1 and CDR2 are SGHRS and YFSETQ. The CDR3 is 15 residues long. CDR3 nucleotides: TGCGCCAGCAGCTCAGGGACTAGCGGGTCGGATACGCAGTATTTT. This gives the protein CASSSGTSGSDTQYF.

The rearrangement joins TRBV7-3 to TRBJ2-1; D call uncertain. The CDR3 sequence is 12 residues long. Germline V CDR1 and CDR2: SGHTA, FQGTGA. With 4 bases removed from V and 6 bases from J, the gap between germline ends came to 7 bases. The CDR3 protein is CASSSSGNEQFF. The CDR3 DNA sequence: TGTGCCAGCAGCTCATCCGGCAATGAGCAGTTCTTC.

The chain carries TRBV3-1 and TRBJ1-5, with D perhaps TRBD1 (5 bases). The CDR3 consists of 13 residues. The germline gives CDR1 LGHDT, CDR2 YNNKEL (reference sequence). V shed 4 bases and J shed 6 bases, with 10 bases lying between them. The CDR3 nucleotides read TGTGCCAGCAGCCCTAGGGGCGTTCAGCCCCAGCATTTT. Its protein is CASSPRGVQPQHF.

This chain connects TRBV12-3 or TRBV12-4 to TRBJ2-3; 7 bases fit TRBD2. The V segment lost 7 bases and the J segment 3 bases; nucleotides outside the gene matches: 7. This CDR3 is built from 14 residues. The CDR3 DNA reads TGTGCCAGCACCCCGACTAGCAGAACAGATACGCAGTATTTT. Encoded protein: CASTPTSRTDTQYF.

The DNA for the CDR3 is TGTGCCAGCAGCGCGGGAGTGGGCACCGGGGAGCTGTTTTTT. Protein: CASSAGVGTGELFF. The chain links TRBV6-5 to TRBJ2-2; 7 bases are a match to TRBD2. The CDR3 length is 14 residues. Trimming removed 6 bases from V and 4 bases from J; junction bases left unmatched: 5. CDR1 and CDR2 (germline): MNHEY, SVGAGI.

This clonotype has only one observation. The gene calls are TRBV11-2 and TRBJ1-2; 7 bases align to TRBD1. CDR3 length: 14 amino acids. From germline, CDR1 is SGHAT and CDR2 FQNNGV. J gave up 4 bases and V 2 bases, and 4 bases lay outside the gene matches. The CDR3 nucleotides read TGTGCCAGCAGCTTACTAGGACAGGTCTATGGCTACACCTTC. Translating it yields CASSLLGQVYGYTF. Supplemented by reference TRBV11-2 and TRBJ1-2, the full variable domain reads EAGVAQSPRYKIIEKRQSVAFWCNPISGHATLYWYQQILGQGPKLLIQFQNNGVVDDSQLPKDRFSAERLKGVDSTLKIQPAKLEDSAVYLCASSLLGQVYGYTFGSGTRLTVV.

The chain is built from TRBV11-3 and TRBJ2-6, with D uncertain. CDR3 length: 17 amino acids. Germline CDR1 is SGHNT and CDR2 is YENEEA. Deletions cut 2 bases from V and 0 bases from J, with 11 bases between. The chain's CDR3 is CASSLWTVSSGANVLTF. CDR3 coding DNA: TGTGCCAGCAGCTTATGGACGGTTAGCTCTGGGGCCAACGTCCTGACTTTC.

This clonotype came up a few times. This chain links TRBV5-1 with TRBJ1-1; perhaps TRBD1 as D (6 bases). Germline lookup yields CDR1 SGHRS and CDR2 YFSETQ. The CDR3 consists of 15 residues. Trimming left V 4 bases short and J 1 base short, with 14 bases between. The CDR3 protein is CASSQQAQGNTEAFF. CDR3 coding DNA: TGCGCCAGCAGCCAACAGGCACAGGGGAACACTGAAGCTTTCTTT.

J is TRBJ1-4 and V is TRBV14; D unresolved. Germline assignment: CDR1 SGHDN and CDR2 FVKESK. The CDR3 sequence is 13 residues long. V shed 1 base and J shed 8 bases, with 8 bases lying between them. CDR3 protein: CASSQGYKEKLFF. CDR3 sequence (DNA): TGTGCCAGCAGCCAAGGGTATAAGGAAAAACTGTTTTTT.

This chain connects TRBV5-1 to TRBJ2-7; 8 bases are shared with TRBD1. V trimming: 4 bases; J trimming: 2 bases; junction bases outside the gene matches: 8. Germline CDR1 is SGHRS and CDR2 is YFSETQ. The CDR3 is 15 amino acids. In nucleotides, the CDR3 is TGCGCCAGCAGCCCAATAGGACAGGGAGCCTACGAGCAGTACTTC. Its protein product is CASSPIGQGAYEQYF.

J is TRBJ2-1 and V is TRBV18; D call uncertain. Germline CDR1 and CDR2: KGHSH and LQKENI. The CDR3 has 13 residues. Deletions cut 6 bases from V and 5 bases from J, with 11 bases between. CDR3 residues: CASSPIGNNEQFF. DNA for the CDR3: TGTGCCAGCTCCCCCATAGGGAACAATGAGCAGTTCTTC.

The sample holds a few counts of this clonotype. As DNA, the CDR3 is TGTGCCAGCAGTTACGTCGGGACAGGGAACACCGGGGAGCTGTTTTTT. The encoded protein is CASSYVGTGNTGELFF. The rearrangement links TRBV6-5 to TRBJ2-2; 8 positions match TRBD1. CDR1 MNHEY and CDR2 SVGAGI come from the germline V gene. Germline trimming cut 2 bases from V and 1 base from J; bases unmatched to any gene: 3. The CDR3 runs 16 residues.

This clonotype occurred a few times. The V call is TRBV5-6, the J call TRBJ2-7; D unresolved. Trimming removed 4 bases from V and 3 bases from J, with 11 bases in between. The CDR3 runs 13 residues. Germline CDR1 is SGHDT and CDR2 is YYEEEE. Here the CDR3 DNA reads TGTGCCAGCAGCACATATCGACACTACGAGCAGTACTTC. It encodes CASSTYRHYEQYF.

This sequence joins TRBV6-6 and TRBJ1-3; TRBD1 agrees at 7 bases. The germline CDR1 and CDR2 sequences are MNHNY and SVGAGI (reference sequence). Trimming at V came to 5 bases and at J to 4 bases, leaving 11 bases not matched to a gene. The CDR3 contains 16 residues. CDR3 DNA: TGTGCCAGCAGTCCTGCGGGACAGAACCTGGGAAACACCATATATTTT. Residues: CASSPAGQNLGNTIYF.

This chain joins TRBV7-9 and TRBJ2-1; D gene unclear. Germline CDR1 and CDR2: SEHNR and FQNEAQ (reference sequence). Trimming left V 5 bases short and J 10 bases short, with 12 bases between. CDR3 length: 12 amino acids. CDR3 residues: CASSPRAGEQFF. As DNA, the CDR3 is TGTGCCAGCAGCCCCCGGGCCGGGGAGCAGTTCTTC.

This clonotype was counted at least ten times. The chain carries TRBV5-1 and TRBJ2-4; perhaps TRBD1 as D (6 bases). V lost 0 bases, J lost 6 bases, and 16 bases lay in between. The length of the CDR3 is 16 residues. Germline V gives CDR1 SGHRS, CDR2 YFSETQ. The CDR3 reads CASSLDPQGSSNIQYF. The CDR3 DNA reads TGCGCCAGCAGCTTGGACCCACAGGGCTCGTCAAACATTCAGTACTTC. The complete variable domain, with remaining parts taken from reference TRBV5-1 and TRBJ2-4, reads KAGVTQTPRYLIKTRGQQVTLSCSPISGHRSVSWYQQTPGQGLQFLFEYFSETQRNKGNFPGRFSGRQFSNSRSEMNVSTLELGDSALYLCASSLDPQGSSNIQYFGAGTRLSVL.

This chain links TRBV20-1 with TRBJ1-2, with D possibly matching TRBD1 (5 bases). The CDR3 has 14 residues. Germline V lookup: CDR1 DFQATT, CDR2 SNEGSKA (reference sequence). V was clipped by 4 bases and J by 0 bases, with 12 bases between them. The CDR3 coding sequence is TGCAGTGCTACAGCCGGGGCGACTAACTATGGCTACACCTTC. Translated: CSATAGATNYGYTF.

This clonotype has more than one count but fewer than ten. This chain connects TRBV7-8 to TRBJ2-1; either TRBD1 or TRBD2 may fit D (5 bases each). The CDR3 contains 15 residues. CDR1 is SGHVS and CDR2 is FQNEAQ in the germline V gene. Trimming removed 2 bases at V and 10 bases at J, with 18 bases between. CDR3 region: CASSLRGGTFKEQFF. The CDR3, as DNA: TGTGCCAGCAGCTTACGTGGGGGTACGTTTAAGGAGCAGTTCTTC. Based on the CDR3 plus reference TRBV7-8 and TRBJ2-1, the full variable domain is GAGVSQSPRYKVAKRGQDVALRCDPISGHVSLFWYQQALGQGPEFLTYFQNEAQLDKSGLPSDRFFAERPEGSVSTLKIQRTQQEDSAVYLCASSLRGGTFKEQFFGPGTRLTVL.